This T cell receptor (beta chain) was obtained from a study of metastatic and nonmetastatic thyroid tumors. Across the whole study: Repertoires from malignant and benign thyroid patients were compared across blood and tumor or nodule tissue.

Findings of the study overall: Relative to benign nodules, malignant thyroid tumors were reportedly characterized by significantly elevated TCR beta diversity in blood and tumor.

As to this clone: As yet, its antigen is unknown.

In the original processing: Using the CDR3 differences seen across clinicopathological groups, the authors built a distant-metastasis classifier for papillary thyroid cancer, which was meant to discriminate distant-metastatic patients. Using MiXCR, TCRdb re-called clones from the PCR reads. The V and J calls and clone size are TCRdb's, not the authors'. The sample includes some 28,000 clones, 20% to 25% of them seen just once. Every patient underwent thyroid surgery untreated. V gave up 5 bases and J gave up 4 bases, with 13 bases separating them. The CDR3 contains 14 residues. The chain has TRBV12-3 or TRBV12-4 and TRBJ2-3; D gene uncertain. Sequences were obtained from blood. This receptor was obtained from a female donor with papillary thyroid cancer or a benign thyroid nodule (not recorded which). Some clones in this sample may be carry-over from other donors' samples. CDR3 loop: CASSGVGSSDTQYF. DNA for the CDR3: TGTGCCAGCAGTGGGGTGGGATCCTCAGATACGCAGTATTTT.